This T cell receptor (beta chain) was profiled in a study of cytomegalovirus exposure and HLA in healthy donors (dated by TCRdb to about 2017). Regarding the study in general: An earlier analysis of under 600 of the donors reported 250 to 350 Gb of sequence data and 117 million unique TCR beta sequences from roughly 180 million T cells. Roughly 300 gigabases of sequencing data and roughly 90 million unique TCR sequences were included in an early release covering about 700 HLA-typed donors. Among the approximately 420 genotyped donors, approximately 77% belonged to the genetic ancestry cluster associated with self-reported Caucasian donors. The study aimed to test whether cataloging public T cell receptors could reveal signatures of past pathogen exposure. Using immunosequencing, the study profiled T cell repertoires from 666 subjects and related those repertoires to cytomegalovirus serostatus. In addition to the first cohort of 500 to 850 subjects, a separate validation cohort of approximately 110 different subjects was used. To predict cytomegalovirus infection status, the study combined high-throughput TCR immunosequencing, statistical association of individual TCRs with disease status, and machine learning. A later analysis re-analyzed previously published TCR beta repertoires from 666 donors and added high-resolution HLA genotyping to study TCR occurrence patterns. Rather than drawing on any new phenotypic data, the later analysis identified candidate immune exposures from TCR beta sequences and the way those sequences occurred across donors. To decide whether each TCR beta V gene segment behaved as functional or pseudogenic, an earlier analysis of some 600 of the donors relied on high-throughput TCR beta sequencing. Donor age, sex, ethnicity and CMV serostatus were compiled alongside the repertoire data. In a later genetic analysis, genome-wide SNP genotypes for about three fifths of the roughly 670 donors were used, and that subset was treated as a discovery cohort. All discovery cohort repertoires had been generated using a single sequencing platform. Class I and class II HLA loci were covered by the typing at four-digit resolution. The number of typed donors differed by locus: about 629-630 for A, B, C, DRB1 and DQB1; 500 to 550 for DQA1; about 600 for DPA1; and about 450 for DPB1. Because of strong linkage in the cohort, a handful of DR-DQ haplotypes were treated as single units for association and clustering. Among 398 genotyped donors of the cohort, an average of approximately 240,000 unique TCR beta nucleotide sequences were sequenced per donor, about a sixth of them non-productive. Beyond this particular receptor, the publication reports: A later analysis found that TCR association rates varied across HLA loci, with DRB1 alleles showing the most associated TCRs and HLA-C alleles the fewest. Some IMGT-functional V segments, including TRBV6-2 and TRBV6-3, could not be distinguished by the 87-base-pair reads and were therefore excluded. When HLA alleles, especially DR and DQ, strongly co-occurred, attributing TCR associations to individual alleles was difficult. Because counts were too low, about 18 rarely observed V segments, including chromosome 9 orphons, were left out of the earlier analysis of some 600 of the donors. Linkage disequilibrium might explain the correlated functional status among segregating V segments, but an unknown experimental factor could not be excluded. The sequencing pipeline was judged likely to have produced a cluster of highly shared sequence variants as a technical artifact. Compared with the 666-donor mean, donors in an Asian-associated ancestry cluster had fewer N-insertions in productive TCRs, according to a later genetic analysis. In a later analysis, HLA-associated TCR beta chains showed more clonal expansion and lower generation probabilities than non-associated chains that were equally common. The authors suggested that the approach could potentially be extended to other disease states and immunological phenotypes. Because HLA typing was unavailable for some donors at each locus, only the typed subset was used in association tests. A total of about 150 TCR beta chains were listed by the study as associated with cytomegalovirus. In vitro tests confirmed that three of the cytomegalovirus-associated TCR beta chains recognize cytomegalovirus antigens. A further reported finding was that TCR beta sequences accurately predicted the HLA-A and HLA-B alleles for most subjects in the first cohort. While some public TCRs were present in many individuals, most TCR sequences turned up only very rarely across donors. In a later analysis, some 17,000 TCR beta sequences were associated with specific HLA alleles at a false discovery rate of 0.05. According to a later analysis, most CMV-associated TCR beta chains appeared to be HLA-restricted, and the HLA associations seemed to be driven largely by CMV exposure. A later analysis reported that several top co-occurrence clusters appeared linked to parvovirus B19, influenza, CMV and Epstein-Barr virus. An earlier analysis of 587 of the donors showed that most TCR beta V segments appeared in productive rearrangements either about 87% or about 30% of the time, which broadly matched IMGT annotations. CMV serostatus was the only immune exposure information available for the cohort. Roughly uniform sequencing depth across donors was assumed in presence/absence analyses, although this assumption may not hold. In this cohort, only TCR beta chains were sequenced, and detectable features were limited by the absence of alpha or paired-chain data. In a later genetic analysis, a missense DCLRE1C variant was associated with V-gene and J-gene trimming of TCR beta chains, and the association was replicated in an independent cohort. The classifier was reported to diagnose cytomegalovirus status with high specificity and sensitivity in both the original and validation cohorts.

The cohort comprised under 700 healthy bone marrow donors. Cohort members were all nominally healthy when sampled, although unrecorded immune exposures were likely present. The donor was CMV seropositive and was included in the group of 250 to 300 seropositive cohort members. Each donor provided a peripheral blood sample, and peripheral blood mononuclear cells were used for TCR beta sequencing. The Qiagen DNeasy Blood Extraction Kit was used to extract genomic DNA from the blood cell samples. Of note for this clone: Its antigen target is currently unknown. Nothing much larger sits one base from this clone, and base qualities are not available.

The germline V gene supplies CDR1 MDHEN and CDR2 SYDVKM. From cysteine to phenylalanine, the CDR3 is 15 amino acids long. The sequence is cut down to CDR3 DNA, 45 bases in frame from base 1. V gives up 6 bases and J gives up 5 bases, and the segment between their germline ends measures 20 bases. The library was prepared using the immunoSEQ multiplex PCR assay. For the multiplex PCR, a mixture combining 60 forward primers for TCR Vbeta segments and 13 reverse primers for TCR Jbeta segments was used. Amplification of the CDR3 region of rearranged TCR beta genes was performed with a multiplex PCR assay on genomic DNA. The amplified TCR beta libraries were sequenced on the Illumina HiSeq System as 87-base-pair reads. Per the original workflow: In a later analysis, 77 million or so unique TCR beta chains were counted across the 690 or so repertoires, and about 9.9 million of these chains were shared by at least two donors. Raw reads were error-corrected and collapsed into unique sequences with a nearest-neighbor algorithm that merged closely related sequences to remove PCR and sequencing errors. Alignment of CDR3 sequences to IMGT reference sequences was used to assign V, D and J gene segments. For a sequence to be retained, a match of at least six nucleotides to both a V gene segment and a J gene segment was required. Rearrangements were called productive when the CDR3 lacked stop codons and stayed in frame with V and J; all others were non-productive. CDR3 was defined by IMGT convention, running from the second conserved V-encoded cysteine to the conserved J-encoded phenylalanine. Sequences without an unambiguous match to a single V gene segment were excluded from the earlier analysis of over 500 of the donors. In an earlier analysis of more than 500 of the donors, a V segment was called functional when productive rearrangements were above 56.7%, and segregating when the standard deviation between donors exceeded 5%. A statistical classification framework was built for diagnosing cytomegalovirus status from the catalog of TCR beta chain sequences. A later analysis assigned V and J genes by comparing TCR nucleotide sequences with IMGT/GENE-DB human TR gene sequences. Using the TCRdist pipeline, a later analysis assigned CDR3 sequences along with most-parsimonious VDJ recombination scenarios. In a later analysis, each TCR beta chain was defined by its CDR3 amino acid sequence together with its V-gene family, and reads without a unique V-gene family were excluded. In a later analysis, nearly 600 highly shared, low-generation-probability nucleotide sequences were removed to address suspected cross-contamination and a sequencing artifact. A later analysis calculated a clonal expansion index for each public chain from normalized within-repertoire ranks of inferred template counts. In a later analysis, generation probabilities were computed with a VDJ recombination model fitted to out-of-frame rearrangements, and the resulting probabilities were checked against IGoR. Hypergeometric tests were used in a later analysis to score TCR-TCR, TCR-HLA and TCR-CMV co-occurrence, with a repertoire-size bias correction applied to the TCR pairs. To estimate false discovery rates, a later analysis permuted the HLA or CMV assignments 20 times. In a later analysis, co-occurring TCRs were grouped using DBSCAN, and TCRdist sequence similarity was added for clustering within HLA-allele-positive subsets. For co-occurrence clustering, repertoires with fewer than 30,000 or more than 120,000 public chains were excluded, along with about five repertoires with anomalous nucleotide sharing. TCRdb's version of the immuneACCESS table is confined to in-frame rearrangements and falls short of the full clone set. An unresolved V gene accounts for under half of the shortfall where checked; the remainder is of unknown origin. From that table come the V and J calls and clone size; the DNA was used to work out D and trimming. The sample includes nearly 300,000 clones, with roughly 85% observed a single time. The ten largest clones add up to almost 4% of the sample.

Sequenced input: PBMCs. The rearranged segments are TRBV28 and TRBJ2-7; a weak D assignment points to TRBD1 (6 bases agree). The source is a man aged 35 to 55 in good health and CMV-seropositive. The CDR3 amino acid sequence is: CASRSLGRGFNEQYF. The nucleotide sequence reads as follows: TGTGCCAGCAGATCCCTGGGCAGGGGATTTAACGAGCAGTACTTC.